This TCR beta chain was sequenced during a study of blood T cell repertoires in COVID-19. About the study: Researchers got acute and convalescent COVID-19 samples from the United States, Italy and Spain.

This CDR3 region has 13 residues. V dropped 6 bases and J dropped 6 bases, with 14 bases sitting between them. The germline V gene encodes CDR1 MNHEY and CDR2 SVGAGI. Original analysis: By means of reference gene primer amplification, nucleated cell counts were estimated. The repertoire was sequenced with immunoSEQ multiplex PCR; TCRdb's copy has only in-frame clones and lacks some. V and J calls and clone size are copied from that table; D and trimming were computed from the DNA. The sample has approximately 67,000 clones; approximately 82% are singletons. The sample comprised peripheral blood. This TCR derives from a man in his 60s with acute or convalescent COVID-19. The chain couples TRBV6-5 to TRBJ1-1, with D possibly being TRBD1 (5 bases). The CDR3 bases are TGTGCCAGCAGATCAGGGAATTGGGCTGAAGCTTTCTTT. Translated: CASRSGNWAEAFF.